This is a list of T cell receptor beta chains from one sample in a study of T cell repertoires in cytomegalovirus infection. MiXCR, run by TCRdb on the reads, gives a single entry per CDR3 protein. The sample has 250,000 to 300,000 distinct CDR3 sequences, over 15% seen once; the top ten hold around half. The sample taken for sequencing was CD8+ T cells from PBMCs. The receptors originated from a human donor in good health (CMV status not recorded). Some clones in this sample may be carry-over from other donors' samples. Both conserved end residues are part of each CDR3.

>TRBV6-1|TRBJ2-1
CASSEWDRSSYNEQFF
>TRBV28|TRBJ1-3
CASSLSGNTIYF
>TRBV2|TRBJ2-2
CASSVRKWDTGELFF
>TRBV7-6|TRBJ2-7
CASSLASGGPYEQYF
>TRBV11-2|TRBJ2-7
CASSSDTGAEQYF
>TRBV6-6|TRBJ2-7
CASSYHYRVERSYEQYF
>TRBV7-9|TRBJ2-3
CASSLQGGTDTQYF
>TRBV7-3|TRBJ2-1
CASSLMGTTYNEQFF
>TRBV2|TRBJ2-1
CASSPSGAGDNEQFF
>TRBV5-1|TRBJ2-7
CASSSPGTGYEQYF
>TRBV2|TRBJ2-7
CASQGEAQTHYEQYF
>TRBV12-3/TRBV12-4|TRBJ2-3
CASSQGGRGDF
>TRBV6-2/TRBV6-3|TRBJ2-4
CASLPTGQNIQYF
>TRBV7-2|TRBJ1-1
CASSLPEYWTEAFF
>TRBV7-6|TRBJ2-5
CASSQDRVQETQYF
>TRBV2|TRBJ2-1
CASLGNEQFF
>TRBV7-9|TRBJ2-1
CASSFFGGAYNEQFF
>TRBV5-6|TRBJ2-7
CASSGTYGTSGSYEQYF
>TRBV12-3/TRBV12-4|TRBJ2-1
CASMKAAGNNEQFF
>TRBV6-8|TRBJ1-6
CASSRRQVAYNSPLHF
>TRBV7-2|TRBJ2-1
CASSSIAGGPNEQFF
>TRBV7-9|TRBJ1-2
CASSLDSDYGYTF
>TRBV7-8|TRBJ1-5
CASSAEVDSNQPQHF
>TRBV5-1|TRBJ2-3
CASSLEGGGTDTQYF
>TRBV19|TRBJ1-5
CASGSLHYSNQPQHF
>TRBV5-1|TRBJ2-7
CASSLNTGLYEQYF
>TRBV19|TRBJ1-1
CASRVVGPNTEAFF
>TRBV29-1|TRBJ1-2
CSVPDRNYGYTF
>TRBV7-8|TRBJ2-7
CASSLAAITTGEQYF
>TRBV4-1|TRBJ1-1
CASKLVQTVNTEAFF
>TRBV2|TRBJ2-5
CASSAPTSGSQETQYF
>TRBV5-4|TRBJ2-2
CASSLDPGGGFAGELFF
>TRBV7-8|TRBJ2-7
CASSLLDGFNEQYF
>TRBV7-8|TRBJ2-5
CASSFSFRVAGETQYF
>TRBV7-9|TRBJ2-1
CASSSGTTLQFF
>TRBV7-2|TRBJ1-2
CASSFQTVLSGYTF
>TRBV5-4|TRBJ1-2
CASSSRTASWGANGYTF
>TRBV4-2|TRBJ1-6
CASSSQLPGSPLHF
>TRBV7-9|TRBJ1-1
CASSSADRADTEAFF
>TRBV4-2|TRBJ2-2
CASSQVAENTGELFF
>TRBV7-6|TRBJ2-7
CASSSTRQGIVSEQYF
>TRBV5-4|TRBJ1-1
CASRMNTEAFF
>TRBV7-8|TRBJ2-1
CASSLESYNEQFF
>TRBV5-6|TRBJ1-4
CASSLNRRWEKLFF